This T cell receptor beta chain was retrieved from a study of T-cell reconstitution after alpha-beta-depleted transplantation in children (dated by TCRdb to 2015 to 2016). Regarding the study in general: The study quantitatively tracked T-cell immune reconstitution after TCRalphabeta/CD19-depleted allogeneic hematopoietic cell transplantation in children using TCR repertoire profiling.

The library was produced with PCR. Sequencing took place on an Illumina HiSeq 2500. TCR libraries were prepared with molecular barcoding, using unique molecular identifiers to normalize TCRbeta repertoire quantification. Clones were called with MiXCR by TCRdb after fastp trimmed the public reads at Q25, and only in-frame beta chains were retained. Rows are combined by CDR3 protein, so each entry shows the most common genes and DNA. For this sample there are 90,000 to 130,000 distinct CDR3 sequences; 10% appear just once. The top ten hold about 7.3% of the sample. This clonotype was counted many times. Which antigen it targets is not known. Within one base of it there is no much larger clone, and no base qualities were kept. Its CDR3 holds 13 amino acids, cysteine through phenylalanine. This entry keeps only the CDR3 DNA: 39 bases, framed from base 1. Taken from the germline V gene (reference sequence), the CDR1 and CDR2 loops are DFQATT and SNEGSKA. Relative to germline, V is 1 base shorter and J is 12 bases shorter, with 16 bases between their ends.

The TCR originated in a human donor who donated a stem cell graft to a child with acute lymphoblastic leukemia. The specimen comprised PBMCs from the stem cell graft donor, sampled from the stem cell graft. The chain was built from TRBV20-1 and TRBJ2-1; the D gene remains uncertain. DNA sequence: TGCAGTGCTAGAGCCCCGACCCAGCCAGGGCAGTTCTTC. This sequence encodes CSARAPTQPGQFF.